These 20 T cell receptor beta chains came from one sample sequenced in a study of long-term antiretroviral therapy in people with HIV. At survey level, the immunoSEQ assay was run in its v3.0 version. Sequencing was performed with immunoSEQ multiplex PCR; in TCRdb, only in-frame clones are kept and a portion is missing. The table has about 21,000 clones, about 86% seen once; the top ten hold roughly 5%. Sample: unsorted PBMCs, taken 1.3 years after starting antiretroviral therapy. These receptors were taken from a man aged 60 to 75 with HIV.

This chain joins TRBV7-2 and TRBJ1-1; no definite D call. This CDR3 has 13 residues. In germline, CDR1 is SGHTA, CDR2 FQGNSA. Trimming left V 1 base short and J 9 bases short, with 12 bases between. This CDR3 reads CASSLEVVVKAFF. The CDR3, as DNA: TGTGCCAGCAGCTTAGAGGTAGTTGTGAAAGCTTTCTTT.

The chain uses TRBV30 and TRBJ2-7; D unclear. The CDR3 totals 13 residues. The ends were cut back, 0 bases at V and 3 bases at J, with 9 bases in the middle. Germline V CDR1 and CDR2: GTSNPN, SVGIG (reference sequence). CDR3 protein: CAWSVGNRYEQYF. The CDR3 DNA is TGTGCCTGGAGTGTAGGCAACCGCTACGAGCAGTACTTC.

The rearrangement links TRBV5-5 to TRBJ2-7; D may be TRBD2 (5 bases). The V end lost 4 bases, the J end lost 4 bases, and 6 bases lay between the germline ends. The CDR3 has 11 amino acids. CDR1 SGHKS and CDR2 YYEKEE come from the germline V gene (reference sequence). The CDR3 DNA reads as TGTGCCAGCAGCCCGGGGTACGAGCAGTACTTC. Its protein product is CASSPGYEQYF.

This clone was counted once. The CDR3: CAISEPGGGNEQFF. The CDR3 DNA sequence: TGTGCCATCAGTGAGCCCGGGGGGGGAAATGAGCAGTTCTTC. J is TRBJ2-1 and V is TRBV10-3; TRBD2 matches at 8 bases. This CDR3 has 14 residues. Germline assignment: CDR1 ENHRY and CDR2 SYGVKD. V shed 2 bases, J shed 7 bases, and the junction held 4 bases outside the gene matches.

This chain uses TRBV7-9 with TRBJ2-7; no firm D call. Per germline, CDR1 SEHNR and CDR2 FQNEAQ (reference sequence). Trimming took off 5 bases at V and 3 bases at J, with 14 bases between the two ends. The CDR3 loop spans 14 amino acids. The CDR3 reads CASSQKGPGYEQYF. The CDR3 DNA reads TGTGCCAGCAGCCAAAAAGGACCAGGCTACGAGCAGTACTTC.

The rearrangement links TRBV2 to TRBJ1-1, with 10 bases that match TRBD1. The CDR3 runs 13 residues. Germline loops: CDR1 SNHLY, CDR2 FYNNEI. The V and J ends lost 6 bases and 5 bases, in that order; junction bases with no gene match: 3. The CDR3 nucleotides read TGTGCCAGCAGGGACAGGGGGTGGACTGAAGCTTTCTTT. This encodes CASRDRGWTEAFF.

In its sample, this clone is medium-sized. The chain carries TRBV6-5 and TRBJ2-7, with no clear D. This CDR3 region has 13 residues. V was clipped by 0 bases and J by 6 bases, with 9 bases between them. From germline, CDR1 is MNHEY and CDR2 SVGAGI. This CDR3 reads CASSYSGWGEQYF. The CDR3 DNA follows: TGTGCCAGCAGTTACTCGGGGTGGGGCGAGCAGTACTTC.

The chain joins TRBV4-1 to TRBJ1-5; no definite D call. This CDR3 comprises 19 residues. V lost 1 base and J 0 bases, leaving 19 bases between the germline ends. The germline gives CDR1 MGHRA, CDR2 YSYEKL. CDR3 DNA: TGCGCCAGCAGCCAAGCCAGCCCCCTCCCGAGGGATAGCAATCAGCCCCAGCATTTT. It yields the protein CASSQASPLPRDSNQPQHF.

The V gene is TRBV7-8, the J gene TRBJ2-1; D gene ambiguous. The CDR3 covers 12 residues. Germline assignment: CDR1 SGHVS and CDR2 FQNEAQ. Trimming pared 1 base from V and 8 bases from J, leaving 6 bases between. The CDR3 protein is CASSLDWDEQFF. The DNA for the CDR3 is TGTGCCAGCAGCTTAGACTGGGATGAGCAGTTCTTC.

The V and J genes are TRBV6-1 and TRBJ2-7; D gene unclear. The CDR3 sequence is 15 residues long. Trimming cost V 1 base and J 2 bases, with 12 bases left between them. Germline CDR1 MNHNS, CDR2 SASEGT. CDR3 protein: CASSEVGSYTYEQYF. In DNA form, the CDR3 reads TGTGCCAGCAGTGAAGTCGGCTCCTACACCTACGAGCAGTACTTC.

J is TRBJ2-1 and V is TRBV10-3; 10 bases match TRBD2. Germline V gene data show CDR1 as ENHRY and CDR2 as SYGVKD. The CDR3 has 14 residues. The V and J ends lost 2 bases and 10 bases, in that order; junction bases with no gene match: 5. CDR3 residues: CAISELAGVQEQFF. The CDR3 region has the DNA TGTGCCATCAGTGAGCTAGCGGGAGTTCAGGAGCAGTTCTTC.

V and J are TRBV18 and TRBJ2-3; D remains unclear. The V end was cut by 6 bases, the J end by 1 base, with 14 bases between. The CDR3 loop spans 15 amino acids. The germline V gene has CDR1 KGHSH and CDR2 LQKENI. The CDR3 nucleotides are TGTGCCAGCTCCACATCCGTGGGCGGCACAGATACGCAGTATTTT. Protein product: CASSTSVGGTDTQYF.

The chain carries TRBV2 and TRBJ1-2; a weak D match, TRBD1 (5 bases). CDR3 length: 13 residues. The V and J ends lost 5 bases and 4 bases respectively, with 11 bases between them. The germline CDR1 and CDR2 sequences are SNHLY and FYNNEI. The CDR3 loop is CASSRAGRYGYTF. Written as DNA, the CDR3 is TGTGCCAGCAGTCGAGCGGGGCGCTATGGCTACACCTTC.

The chain combines TRBV7-2 with TRBJ1-6, with 8 positions matching TRBD1. J gave up 7 bases and V 5 bases, and 4 bases lay outside the gene matches. Germline V gene sequence: CDR1 SGHTA, CDR2 FQGNSA. This CDR3 contains 14 residues. The CDR3 DNA reads TGTGCCAGCAGCCCAGGACAGGGCAATTCACCCCTCCACTTT. Amino acids: CASSPGQGNSPLHF.

The V call is TRBV5-1, the J call TRBJ1-1; tentatively, D is TRBD1 (5 bases). The CDR3 loop spans 14 amino acids. Trimming removed 0 bases at V and 4 bases at J, with 10 bases between. CDR1 is SGHRS, CDR2 YFSETQ, per germline. The CDR3 DNA reads TGCGCCAGCAGCTTGGACAGGCAGACCACTGAAGCTTTCTTT. Translated, it gives CASSLDRQTTEAFF.

This clone was counted between two and nine times. The chain links TRBV7-2 to TRBJ2-3, with 8 positions matching TRBD2. The CDR3 sequence is 17 residues long. CDR1 and CDR2 (germline): SGHTA, FQGNSA. Unmatched junction bases numbered 10, after V lost 0 bases and J lost 5 bases. The CDR3 loop is CASSLAPIGGARDTQYF. In DNA form, the CDR3 reads TGTGCCAGCAGCTTAGCGCCGATCGGGGGGGCGCGAGATACGCAGTATTTT. Full variable domain (outside the CDR3, taken from reference TRBV7-2 and TRBJ2-3): GAGVSQSPSNKVTEKGKDVELRCDPISGHTALYWYRQSLGQGLEFLIYFQGNSAPDKSGLPSDRFSAERTGGSVSTLTIQRTQQEDSAVYLCASSLAPIGGARDTQYFGPGTRLTVL.

This clone was counted between two and nine times. The chain joins TRBV5-1 to TRBJ2-2; D is ambiguous. Trimming cost V 0 bases and J 2 bases, with 8 bases left between them. CDR1 and CDR2 from the germline V gene are SGHRS and YFSETQ. The CDR3 spans 15 residues. The CDR3 DNA follows: TGCGCCAGCAGCTTGGGGCAGACTAACACCGGGGAGCTGTTTTTT. Its protein is CASSLGQTNTGELFF.

This chain connects TRBV28 to TRBJ1-1; 7 bases are a match to TRBD1. V dropped 3 bases and J dropped 4; count of bases not matched to a gene: 17. This CDR3 has 18 amino acids. CDR1 and CDR2 from the germline V gene are MDHEN and SYDVKM. CDR3 sequence: CASSFLSPRQGMGTEAFF. CDR3 nucleotides: TGTGCCAGCAGTTTTTTGAGTCCTAGACAGGGTATGGGCACTGAAGCTTTCTTT.

The V gene is TRBV19, the J gene TRBJ1-2, with TRBD1 as a possible D gene (6 bases). Germline CDR1 and CDR2: LNHDA and SQIVND (reference sequence). Trimming stripped 5 bases from V and 7 bases from J, with 20 bases between. The CDR3 length is 15 residues. The CDR3 DNA sequence: TGTGCCAGTAGTTTCCGACAGGTGGGAGAGAGTGGCTACACCTTC. This encodes CASSFRQVGESGYTF.

V is TRBV25-1 and J is TRBJ1-2, with 7 bases fitting TRBD1. This CDR3 spans 16 amino acids. Germline V gives CDR1 MGHDK, CDR2 SYGVNS. The J segment lost 5 bases and the V segment lost 0 bases, leaving 9 bases of the junction unmatched. The CDR3 loop is CASSEYWAGGRYGYTF. In nucleotides, the CDR3 is TGTGCCAGCAGTGAATATTGGGCAGGGGGGAGGTATGGCTACACCTTC.